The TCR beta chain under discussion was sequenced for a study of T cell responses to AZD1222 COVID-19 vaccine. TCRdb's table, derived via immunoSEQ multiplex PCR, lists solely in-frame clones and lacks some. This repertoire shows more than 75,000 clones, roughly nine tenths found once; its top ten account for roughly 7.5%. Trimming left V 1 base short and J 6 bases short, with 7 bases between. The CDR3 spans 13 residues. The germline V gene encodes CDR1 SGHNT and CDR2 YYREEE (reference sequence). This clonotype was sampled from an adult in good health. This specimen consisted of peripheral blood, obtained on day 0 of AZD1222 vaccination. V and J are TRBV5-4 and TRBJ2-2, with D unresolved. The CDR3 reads CASSLTLSGELFF. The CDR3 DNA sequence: TGTGCCAGCAGCTTGACTCTCTCCGGGGAGCTGTTTTTT.